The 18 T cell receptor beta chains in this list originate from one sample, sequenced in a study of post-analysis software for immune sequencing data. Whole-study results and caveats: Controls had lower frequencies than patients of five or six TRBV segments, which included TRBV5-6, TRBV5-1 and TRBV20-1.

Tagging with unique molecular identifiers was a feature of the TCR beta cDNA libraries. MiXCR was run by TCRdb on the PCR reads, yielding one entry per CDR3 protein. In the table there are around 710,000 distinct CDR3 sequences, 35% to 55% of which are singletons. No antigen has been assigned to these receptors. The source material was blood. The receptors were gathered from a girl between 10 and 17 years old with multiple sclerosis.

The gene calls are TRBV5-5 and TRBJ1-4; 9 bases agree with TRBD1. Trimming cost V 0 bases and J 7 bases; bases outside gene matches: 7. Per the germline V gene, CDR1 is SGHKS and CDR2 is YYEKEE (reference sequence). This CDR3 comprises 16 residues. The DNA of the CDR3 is TGTGCCAGCAGCTTGGCCGGTGGACAGGGGTTTGAAAAACTGTTTTTT. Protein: CASSLAGGQGFEKLFF.

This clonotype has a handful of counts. CDR3 protein: CSARDRTTVGEQYF. CDR3 nucleotide sequence: TGCAGTGCTAGAGATCGAACTACCGTCGGCGAGCAGTACTTC. The rearrangement links TRBV20-1 to TRBJ2-7; no clear D gene. The CDR3 extends over 14 amino acids. Germline CDR1 reads DFQATT; CDR2 reads SNEGSKA (reference sequence). The V end was cut by 0 bases, the J end by 6 bases, with 15 bases between.

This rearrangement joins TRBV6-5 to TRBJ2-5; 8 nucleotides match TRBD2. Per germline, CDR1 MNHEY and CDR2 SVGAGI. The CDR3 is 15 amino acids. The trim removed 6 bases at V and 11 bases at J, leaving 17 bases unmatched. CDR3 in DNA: TGTGCCAGCAGCTCGGGACTAGTGGCGTACAATGAGCAGTACTTC. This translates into CASSSGLVAYNEQYF.

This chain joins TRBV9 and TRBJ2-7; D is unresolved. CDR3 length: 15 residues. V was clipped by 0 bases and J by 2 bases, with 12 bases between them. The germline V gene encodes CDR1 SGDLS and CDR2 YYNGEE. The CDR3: CASSVGLAATYEQYF. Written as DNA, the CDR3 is TGTGCCAGCAGCGTAGGGTTGGCCGCTACCTACGAGCAGTACTTC.

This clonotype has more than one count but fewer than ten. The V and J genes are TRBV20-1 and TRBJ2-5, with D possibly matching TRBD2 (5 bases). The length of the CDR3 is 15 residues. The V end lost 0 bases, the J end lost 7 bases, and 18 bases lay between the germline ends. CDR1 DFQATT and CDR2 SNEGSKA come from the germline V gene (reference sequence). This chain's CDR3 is CSARDYSSIEGTQYF. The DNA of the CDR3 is TGCAGTGCTAGAGATTATTCTAGCATCGAAGGGACCCAGTACTTC.

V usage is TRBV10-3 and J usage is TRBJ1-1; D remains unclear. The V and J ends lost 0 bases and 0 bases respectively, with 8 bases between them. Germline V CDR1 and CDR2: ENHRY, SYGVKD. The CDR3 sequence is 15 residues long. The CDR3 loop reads CAISESDQLNTEAFF. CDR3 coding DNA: TGTGCCATCAGTGAGTCGGATCAGTTGAACACTGAAGCTTTCTTT.

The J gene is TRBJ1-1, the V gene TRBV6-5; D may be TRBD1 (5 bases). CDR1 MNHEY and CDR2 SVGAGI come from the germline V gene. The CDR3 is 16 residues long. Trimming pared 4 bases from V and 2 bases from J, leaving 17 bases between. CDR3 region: CASSSTRDRANTEAFF. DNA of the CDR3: TGTGCCAGCAGTTCCACTAGAGACAGAGCAAACACTGAAGCTTTCTTT.

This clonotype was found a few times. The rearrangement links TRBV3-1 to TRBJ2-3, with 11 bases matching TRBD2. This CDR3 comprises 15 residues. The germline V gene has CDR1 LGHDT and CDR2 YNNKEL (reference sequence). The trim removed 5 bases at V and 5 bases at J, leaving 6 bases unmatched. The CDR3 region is CASSSTSGVGDTQYF. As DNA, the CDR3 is TGTGCCAGCAGCTCGACTAGCGGGGTTGGAGATACGCAGTATTTT.

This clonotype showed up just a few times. The CDR3 DNA sequence: TGCAGCGTGAAGAGCGGGAGGGCCCTCAATGAGCAGTTCTTC. Amino acid sequence: CSVKSGRALNEQFF. The rearrangement links TRBV29-1 to TRBJ2-1, with 10 bases aligning to TRBD2. This CDR3 is 14 amino acids long. Losses at the gene ends were 6 bases for V and 6 bases for J; bases not matched to a gene: 8. Per the germline V gene, CDR1 is SQVTM and CDR2 is ANQGSEA.

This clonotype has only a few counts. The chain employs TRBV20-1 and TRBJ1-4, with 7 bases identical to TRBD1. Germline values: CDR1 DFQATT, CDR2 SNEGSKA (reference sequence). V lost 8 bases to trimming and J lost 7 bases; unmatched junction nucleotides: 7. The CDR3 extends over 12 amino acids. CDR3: CSTGVGGEKLFF. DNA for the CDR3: TGCAGTACAGGGGTTGGTGGTGAAAAACTGTTTTTT.

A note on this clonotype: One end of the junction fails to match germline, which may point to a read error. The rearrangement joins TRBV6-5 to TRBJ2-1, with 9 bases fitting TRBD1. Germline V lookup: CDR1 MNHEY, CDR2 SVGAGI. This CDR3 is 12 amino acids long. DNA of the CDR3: TGTGCCAGCAGTTACATAGGGACAGGGCTGTTCTTT. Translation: CASSYIGTGLFF.

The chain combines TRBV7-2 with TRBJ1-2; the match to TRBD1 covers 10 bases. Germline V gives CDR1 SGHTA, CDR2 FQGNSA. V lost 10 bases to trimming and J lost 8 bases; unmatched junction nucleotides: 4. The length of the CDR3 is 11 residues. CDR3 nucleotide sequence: TGTGCCACCGACAGGGGGCAAGGCTACACCTTC. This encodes CATDRGQGYTF.

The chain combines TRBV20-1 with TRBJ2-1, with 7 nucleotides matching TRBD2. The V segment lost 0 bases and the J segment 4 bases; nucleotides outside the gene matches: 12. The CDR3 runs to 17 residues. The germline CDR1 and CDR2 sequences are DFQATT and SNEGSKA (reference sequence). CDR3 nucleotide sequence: TGCAGTGCTAGAGACCCCGTGGGGAGGGGATTATACAATGAGCAGTTCTTC. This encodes CSARDPVGRGLYNEQFF.

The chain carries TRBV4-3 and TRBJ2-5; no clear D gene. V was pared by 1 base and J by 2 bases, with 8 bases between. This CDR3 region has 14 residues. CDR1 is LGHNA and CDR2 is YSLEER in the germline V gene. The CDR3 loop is CASSQVWPQETQYF. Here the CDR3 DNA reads TGCGCCAGCAGCCAAGTATGGCCACAAGAGACCCAGTACTTC.

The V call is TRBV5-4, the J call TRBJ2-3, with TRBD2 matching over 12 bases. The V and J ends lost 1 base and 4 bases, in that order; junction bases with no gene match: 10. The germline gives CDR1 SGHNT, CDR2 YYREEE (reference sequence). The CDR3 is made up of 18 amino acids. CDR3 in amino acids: CASSLLAGGPHGADTQYF. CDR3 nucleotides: TGTGCCAGCAGCTTGCTAGCGGGAGGGCCTCATGGCGCAGATACGCAGTATTTT.

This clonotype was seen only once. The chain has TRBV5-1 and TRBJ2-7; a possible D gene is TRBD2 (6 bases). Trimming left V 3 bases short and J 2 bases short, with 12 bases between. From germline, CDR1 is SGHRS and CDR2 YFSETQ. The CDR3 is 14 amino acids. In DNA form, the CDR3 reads TGCGCCAGCAGCTCTGGACTAATCGCCTACGAGCAGTACTTC. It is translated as CASSSGLIAYEQYF.

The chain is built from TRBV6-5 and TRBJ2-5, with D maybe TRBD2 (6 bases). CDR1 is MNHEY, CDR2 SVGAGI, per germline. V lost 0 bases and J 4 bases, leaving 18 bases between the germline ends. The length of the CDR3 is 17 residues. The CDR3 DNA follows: TGTGCCAGCAGTTACTCGTCCGGGACTCTGGGCGGAGAGACCCAGTACTTC. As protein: CASSYSSGTLGGETQYF.

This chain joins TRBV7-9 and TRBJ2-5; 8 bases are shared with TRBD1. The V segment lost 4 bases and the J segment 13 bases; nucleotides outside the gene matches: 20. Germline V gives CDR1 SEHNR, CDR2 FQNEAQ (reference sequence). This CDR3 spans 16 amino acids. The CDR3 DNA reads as TGTGCCAGCAGCTCAGGTGGACAGGGAGAACCCGTACGGGTGTACTTC. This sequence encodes CASSSGGQGEPVRVYF.